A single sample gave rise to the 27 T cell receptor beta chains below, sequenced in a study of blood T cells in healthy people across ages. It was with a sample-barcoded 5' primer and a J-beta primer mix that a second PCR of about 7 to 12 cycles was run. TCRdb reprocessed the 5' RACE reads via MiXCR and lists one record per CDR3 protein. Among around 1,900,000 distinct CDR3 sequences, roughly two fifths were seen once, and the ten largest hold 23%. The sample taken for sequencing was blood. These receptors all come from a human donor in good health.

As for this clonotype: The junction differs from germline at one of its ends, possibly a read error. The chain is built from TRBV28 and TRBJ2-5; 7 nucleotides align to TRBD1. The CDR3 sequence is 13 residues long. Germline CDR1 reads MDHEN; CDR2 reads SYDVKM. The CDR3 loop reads CVSRKQGKETQYF. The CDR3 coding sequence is TGTGTCAGCAGGAAACAGGGGAAAGAGACCCAGTACTTC.

The CDR3 protein is CASSDLSGISYEQYF. CDR3 bases: TGTGCCAGCAGTGACCTGAGCGGGATATCCTACGAGCAGTACTTC. This chain joins TRBV2 and TRBJ2-4, with 7 bases matching TRBD2. The J call is in doubt because the DNA end fits TRBJ2-7 better. This CDR3 has 15 amino acids. Looked up from germline, CDR1 is SNHLY and CDR2 is FYNNEI.

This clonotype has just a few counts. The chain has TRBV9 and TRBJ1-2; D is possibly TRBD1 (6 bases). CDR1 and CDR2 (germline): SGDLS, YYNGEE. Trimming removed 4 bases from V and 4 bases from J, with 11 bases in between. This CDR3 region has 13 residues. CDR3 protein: CASSPKDSYGYTF. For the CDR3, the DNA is TGTGCCAGCAGCCCCAAGGACAGCTATGGCTACACCTTC.

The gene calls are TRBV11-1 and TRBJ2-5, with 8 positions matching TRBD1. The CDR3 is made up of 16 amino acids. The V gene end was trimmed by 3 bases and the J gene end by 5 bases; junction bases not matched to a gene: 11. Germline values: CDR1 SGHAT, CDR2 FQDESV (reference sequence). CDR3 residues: CASSFGSQGAWETQYF. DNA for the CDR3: TGTGCCAGCAGCTTTGGGTCGCAGGGGGCTTGGGAGACCCAGTACTTC.

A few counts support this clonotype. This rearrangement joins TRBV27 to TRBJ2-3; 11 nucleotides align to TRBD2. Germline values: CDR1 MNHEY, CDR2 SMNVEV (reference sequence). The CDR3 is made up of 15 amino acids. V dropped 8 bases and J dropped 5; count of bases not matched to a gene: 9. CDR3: CASWPLAGVGDTQYF. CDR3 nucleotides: TGTGCCAGCTGGCCACTAGCGGGGGTGGGAGATACGCAGTATTTT.

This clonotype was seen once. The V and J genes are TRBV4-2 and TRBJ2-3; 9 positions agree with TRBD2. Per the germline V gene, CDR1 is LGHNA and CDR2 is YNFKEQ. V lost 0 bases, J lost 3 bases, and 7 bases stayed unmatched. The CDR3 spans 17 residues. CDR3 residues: CASSQEGPSGATDTQYF. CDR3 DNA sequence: TGTGCCAGCAGCCAAGAAGGGCCTAGCGGGGCTACAGATACGCAGTATTTT.

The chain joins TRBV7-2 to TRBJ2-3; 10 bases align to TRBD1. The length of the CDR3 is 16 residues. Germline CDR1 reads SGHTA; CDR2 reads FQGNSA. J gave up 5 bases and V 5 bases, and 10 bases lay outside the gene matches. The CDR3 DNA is TGTGCCAGCAGCGTCGGACAGGGGGTTTTACTAGATACGCAGTATTTT. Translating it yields CASSVGQGVLLDTQYF.

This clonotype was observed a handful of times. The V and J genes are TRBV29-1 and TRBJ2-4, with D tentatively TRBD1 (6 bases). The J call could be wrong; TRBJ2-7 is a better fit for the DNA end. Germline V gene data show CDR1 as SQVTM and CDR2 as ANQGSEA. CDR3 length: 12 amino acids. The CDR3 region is CSVTGTNYEQYF. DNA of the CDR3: TGCAGCGTTACCGGGACAAACTACGAGCAGTACTTC.

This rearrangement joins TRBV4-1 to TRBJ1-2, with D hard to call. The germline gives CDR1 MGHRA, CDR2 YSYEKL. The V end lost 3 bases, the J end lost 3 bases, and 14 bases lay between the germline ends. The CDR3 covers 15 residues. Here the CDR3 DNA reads TGCGCCAGCAGCCACATTCAGAGGGCAGACTATGGCTACACCTTC. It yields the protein CASSHIQRADYGYTF.

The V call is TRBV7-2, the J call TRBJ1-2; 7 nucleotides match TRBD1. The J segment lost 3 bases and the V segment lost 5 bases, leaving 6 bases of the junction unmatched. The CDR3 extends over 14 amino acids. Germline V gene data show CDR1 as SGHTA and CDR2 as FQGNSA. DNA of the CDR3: TGTGCCAGCAGCCTCAGGGGGAACCACTATGGCTACACCTTC. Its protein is CASSLRGNHYGYTF.

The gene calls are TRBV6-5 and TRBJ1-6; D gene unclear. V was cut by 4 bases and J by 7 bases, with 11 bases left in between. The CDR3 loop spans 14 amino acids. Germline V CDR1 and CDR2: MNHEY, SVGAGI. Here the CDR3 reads CASSLEQPNSPLHF. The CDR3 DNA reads TGTGCCAGCAGTTTGGAGCAGCCAAATTCACCCCTCCACTTT.

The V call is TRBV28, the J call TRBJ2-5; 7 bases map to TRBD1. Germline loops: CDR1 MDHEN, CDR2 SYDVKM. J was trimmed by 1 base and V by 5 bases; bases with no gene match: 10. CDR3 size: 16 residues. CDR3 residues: CASSPGQIIVQETQYF. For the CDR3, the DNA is TGTGCCAGCAGTCCGGGACAGATAATAGTCCAAGAGACCCAGTACTTC.

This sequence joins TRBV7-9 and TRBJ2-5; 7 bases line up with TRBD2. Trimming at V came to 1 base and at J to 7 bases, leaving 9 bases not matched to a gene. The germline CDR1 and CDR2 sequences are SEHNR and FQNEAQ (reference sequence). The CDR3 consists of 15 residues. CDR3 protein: CASSLETSALGTQYF. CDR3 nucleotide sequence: TGTGCCAGCAGCTTAGAAACTAGCGCCCTAGGGACCCAGTACTTC.

This chain's CDR3 is CASSLATGVYYGYTF. The CDR3 nucleotides are TGCGCCAGCAGCTTGGCTACAGGGGTGTACTATGGCTACACCTTC. This sequence joins TRBV5-1 and TRBJ1-2; 7 bases match TRBD1. V was pared by 0 bases and J by 3 bases, with 5 bases of the junction left unmatched. This CDR3 spans 15 amino acids. CDR1 and CDR2 from the germline V gene are SGHRS and YFSETQ.

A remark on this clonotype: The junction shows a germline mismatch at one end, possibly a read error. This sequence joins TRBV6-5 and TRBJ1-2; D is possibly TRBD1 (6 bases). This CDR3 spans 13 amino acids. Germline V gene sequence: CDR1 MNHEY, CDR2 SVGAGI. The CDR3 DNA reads TGTGCCGGCAGTAACCCAGGGGACTATGGCTACACCTTC. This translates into CAGSNPGDYGYTF.

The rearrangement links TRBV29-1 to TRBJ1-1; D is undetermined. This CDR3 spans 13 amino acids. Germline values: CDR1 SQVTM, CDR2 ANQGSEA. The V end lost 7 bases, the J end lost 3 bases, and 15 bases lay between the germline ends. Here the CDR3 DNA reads TGCAGCGCGAACGAGTTGATCTACACTGAAGCTTTCTTT. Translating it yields CSANELIYTEAFF.

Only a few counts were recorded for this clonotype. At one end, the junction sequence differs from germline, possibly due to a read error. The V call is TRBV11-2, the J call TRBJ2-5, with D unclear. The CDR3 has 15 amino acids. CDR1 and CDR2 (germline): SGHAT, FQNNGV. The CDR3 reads CASSLDISSQGTQYF. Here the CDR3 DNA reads TGTGCCAGCAGCTTAGATATAAGTAGCCAAGGGACCCAGTACTTC.

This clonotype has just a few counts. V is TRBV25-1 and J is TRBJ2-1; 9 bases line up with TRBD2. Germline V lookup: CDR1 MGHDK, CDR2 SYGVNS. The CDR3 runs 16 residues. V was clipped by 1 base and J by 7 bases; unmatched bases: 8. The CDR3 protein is CASSEFRRGGENEQFF. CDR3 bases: TGTGCCAGCAGTGAATTCAGGCGGGGGGGCGAGAATGAGCAGTTCTTC.

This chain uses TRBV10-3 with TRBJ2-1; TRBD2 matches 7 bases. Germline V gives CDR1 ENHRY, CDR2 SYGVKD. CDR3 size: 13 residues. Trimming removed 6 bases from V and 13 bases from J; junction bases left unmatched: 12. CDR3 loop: CAIREAGEETQFF. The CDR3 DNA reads TGTGCCATCAGGGAGGCGGGAGAAGAGACCCAGTTCTTC.

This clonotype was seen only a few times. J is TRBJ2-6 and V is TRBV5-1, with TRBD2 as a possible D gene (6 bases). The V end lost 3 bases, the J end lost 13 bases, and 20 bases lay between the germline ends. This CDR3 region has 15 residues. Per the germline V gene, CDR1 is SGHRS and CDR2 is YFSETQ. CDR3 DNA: TGCGCCAGCAGCTCCTCCTCAGGGAGCGGAGGGGTCCTGACTTTC. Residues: CASSSSSGSGGVLTF. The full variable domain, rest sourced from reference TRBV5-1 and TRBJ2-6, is KAGVTQTPRYLIKTRGQQVTLSCSPISGHRSVSWYQQTPGQGLQFLFEYFSETQRNKGNFPGRFSGRQFSNSRSEMNVSTLELGDSALYLCASSSSSGSGGVLTFGAGSRLTVL.

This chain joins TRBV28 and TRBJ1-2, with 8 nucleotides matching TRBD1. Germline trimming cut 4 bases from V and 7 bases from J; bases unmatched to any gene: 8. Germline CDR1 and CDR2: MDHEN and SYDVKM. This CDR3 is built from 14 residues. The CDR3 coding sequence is TGTGCCAGCAGTTCCAGCAGGGGGCTTTTTGGCTACACCTTC. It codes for CASSSSRGLFGYTF.

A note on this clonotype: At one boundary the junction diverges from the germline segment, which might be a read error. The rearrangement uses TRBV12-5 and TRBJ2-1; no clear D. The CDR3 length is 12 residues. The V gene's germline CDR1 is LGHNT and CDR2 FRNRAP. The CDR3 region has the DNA TGTGCTAGTGTTTTGGGATACAATGAGCAGTTCTTC. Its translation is CASVLGYNEQFF.

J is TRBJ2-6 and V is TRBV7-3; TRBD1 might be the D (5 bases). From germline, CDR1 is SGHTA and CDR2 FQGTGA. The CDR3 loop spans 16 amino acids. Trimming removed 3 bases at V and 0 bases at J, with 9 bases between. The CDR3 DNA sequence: TGTGCCAGCAGCTTGACGACAGTCTCTGGGGCCAACGTCCTGACTTTC. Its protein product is CASSLTTVSGANVLTF.

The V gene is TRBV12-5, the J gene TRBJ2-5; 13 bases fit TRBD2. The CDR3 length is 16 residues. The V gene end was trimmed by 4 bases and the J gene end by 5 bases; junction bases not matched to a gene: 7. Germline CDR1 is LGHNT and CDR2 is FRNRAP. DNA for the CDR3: TGTGCTAGTGGTTCCACTAGCGGGGGGGCCTGGGAGACCCAGTACTTC. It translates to CASGSTSGGAWETQYF. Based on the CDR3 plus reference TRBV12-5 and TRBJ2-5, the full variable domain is DARVTQTPRHKVTEMGQEVTMRCQPILGHNTVFWYRQTMMQGLELLAYFRNRAPLDDSGMPKDRFSAEMPDATLATLKIQPSEPRDSAVYFCASGSTSGGAWETQYFGPGTRLLVL.

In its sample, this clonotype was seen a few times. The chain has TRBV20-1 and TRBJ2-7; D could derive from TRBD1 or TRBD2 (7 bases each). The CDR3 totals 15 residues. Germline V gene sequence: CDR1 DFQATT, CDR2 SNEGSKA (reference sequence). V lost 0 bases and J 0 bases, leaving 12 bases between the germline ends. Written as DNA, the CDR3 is TGCAGTGCTAGAGATTGGGAGGGGGCCTCCTACGAGCAGTACTTC. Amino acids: CSARDWEGASYEQYF.

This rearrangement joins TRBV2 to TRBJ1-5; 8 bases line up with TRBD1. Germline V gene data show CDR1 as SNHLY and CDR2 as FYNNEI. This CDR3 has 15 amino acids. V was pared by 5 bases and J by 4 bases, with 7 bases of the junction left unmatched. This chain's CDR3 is CASSLWTGKNQPQHF. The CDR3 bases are TGTGCCAGCAGTTTATGGACAGGGAAGAATCAGCCCCAGCATTTT.

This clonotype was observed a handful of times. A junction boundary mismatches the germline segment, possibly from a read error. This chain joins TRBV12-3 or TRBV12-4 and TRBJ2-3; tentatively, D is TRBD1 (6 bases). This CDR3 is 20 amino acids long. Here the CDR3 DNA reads TGTGCCAGCCGTTTAGTGGGCAGGGGCCTTCTTCGTGCTAGCACAGATACGCAGTATTTT. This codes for CASRLVGRGLLRASTDTQYF.